A single sample gave rise to the 26 T cell receptor beta chains below, sequenced in a study of blood T cell repertoires in COVID-19. Sequencing was performed with immunoSEQ multiplex PCR; in TCRdb, only in-frame clones are kept and a portion is missing. The table shows roughly 140,000 clones, with roughly 82% occurring only once. Material for sequencing was peripheral blood. These receptors came from a woman in her fifties or sixties with acute or convalescent COVID-19.

The chain has TRBV7-8 and TRBJ1-1, with 10 bases identical to TRBD1. V was pared by 5 bases and J by 5 bases, with 11 bases of the junction left unmatched. Germline V gene lookup returns CDR1 SGHVS and CDR2 FQNEAQ. The CDR3 totals 16 residues. CDR3 sequence: CASSATSPGQGTEAFF. As DNA, the CDR3 is TGTGCCAGCAGCGCGACATCCCCGGGACAGGGGACTGAAGCTTTCTTT.

The genes are TRBV7-2 and TRBJ1-4; D is perhaps TRBD1 (6 bases). Trimming left V 3 bases short and J 7 bases short, with 15 bases between. The CDR3 loop spans 15 amino acids. Germline CDR1 reads SGHTA; CDR2 reads FQGNSA. CDR3 nucleotides: TGTGCCAGCAGCTTGAGTTTTGGGGGCGGTGAAAAACTGTTTTTT. Translation gives CASSLSFGGGEKLFF.

The chain combines TRBV21-1 with TRBJ2-5; no check of the table's D call, TRBD1, against the DNA was made. TRBV21-1 is a listed pseudogene. This CDR3 is 13 amino acids long. The DNA for the CDR3 is TGTGCCAGCAAGACACGAGACCAAGAGACCCAGTACTTC. It translates to CASKTRDQETQYF.

This clone was seen more than once but under ten times. This rearrangement joins TRBV30 to TRBJ2-1, with 8 nucleotides matching TRBD1. J gave up 15 bases and V 1 base, and 14 bases lay outside the gene matches. CDR1 GTSNPN and CDR2 SVGIG come from the germline V gene (reference sequence). CDR3 size: 14 residues. CDR3 bases: TGTGCCTGGAGTGAGCGGACAGGGTCTCGCCACAGGTTCTTC. Its translation is CAWSERTGSRHRFF.

This sequence joins TRBV20-1 and TRBJ1-5; maybe TRBD1 (5 bases). This CDR3 is built from 14 residues. V was shortened by 3 bases and J by 6 bases, with 15 bases between the two germline ends. Germline lookup yields CDR1 DFQATT and CDR2 SNEGSKA (reference sequence). CDR3 sequence: CSASAGGRGQPQHF. For the CDR3, the DNA is TGCAGTGCTAGTGCCGGGGGACGAGGTCAGCCCCAGCATTTT.

The gene calls are TRBV10-3 and TRBJ2-4, with TRBD1 as a possible D gene (7 bases). CDR1 and CDR2 from the germline V gene are ENHRY and SYGVKD. The CDR3 sequence is 16 residues long. With 3 bases removed from V and 6 bases from J, the gap between germline ends came to 18 bases. The CDR3: CAISDPRGTGLNIQYF. As DNA, the CDR3 is TGTGCCATCAGTGACCCCAGGGGGACTGGGCTAAACATTCAGTACTTC.

The chain recombines TRBV4-1 with TRBJ1-2, with D possibly being TRBD1 (6 bases). Looked up from germline, CDR1 is MGHRA and CDR2 is YSYEKL. With 1 base removed from V and 5 bases from J, the gap between germline ends came to 11 bases. This CDR3 is 14 amino acids long. The CDR3 nucleotides are TGCGCCAGCAGCCAAGGACAGGCCCATTATGGCTACACCTTC. Translating gives CASSQGQAHYGYTF.

The V call is TRBV6-1, the J call TRBJ1-6; TRBD1 matches 7 bases. The J segment lost 7 bases and the V segment lost 2 bases, leaving 2 bases of the junction unmatched. CDR3 length equals 14 residues. The germline CDR1 and CDR2 sequences are MNHNS and SASEGT. CDR3 sequence: CASSERGPNSPLHF. The CDR3 region has the DNA TGTGCCAGCAGTGAAAGGGGGCCCAATTCACCCCTCCACTTT.

CDR3 region: CATSDPSGGNTGELFF. The CDR3 bases are TGTGCCACCAGTGATCCGTCAGGGGGGAACACCGGGGAGCTGTTTTTT. The J gene is TRBJ2-2, the V gene TRBV24-1; 7 bases map to TRBD1. Germline V gives CDR1 KGHDR, CDR2 SFDVKD. The CDR3 contains 16 residues. V lost 3 bases to trimming and J lost 1 base; unmatched junction nucleotides: 4.

This clone appeared a single time. The rearrangement uses TRBV7-8 and TRBJ1-5; tentative D call: TRBD1 (5 bases). With 1 base removed from V and 0 bases from J, the gap between germline ends came to 10 bases. The V gene's germline CDR1 is SGHVS and CDR2 FQNEAQ. The CDR3 has 16 amino acids. In nucleotides, the CDR3 is TGTGCCAGCAGCTTAGAAGGGGCGTATAGCAATCAGCCCCAGCATTTT. Translated: CASSLEGAYSNQPQHF.

V and J are TRBV9 and TRBJ2-1; 9 bases fit TRBD1. In germline, CDR1 is SGDLS, CDR2 YYNGEE. The length of the CDR3 is 17 residues. The trim removed 0 bases at V and 8 bases at J, leaving 12 bases unmatched. CDR3 protein: CASSVGAPGQGFHEQFF. The CDR3 region has the DNA TGTGCCAGCAGCGTAGGAGCCCCGGGACAGGGTTTCCATGAGCAGTTCTTC.

This chain connects TRBV28 to TRBJ2-2, with D possibly TRBD2 on 7 matching bases. The CDR3 is made up of 15 amino acids. The germline V and J ends were trimmed by 3 bases and 5 bases, with 13 bases remaining between them. Germline V gives CDR1 MDHEN, CDR2 SYDVKM. The CDR3 reads CASSFAGAGTGELFF. The CDR3 DNA reads as TGTGCCAGCAGTTTCGCGGGGGCTGGGACCGGGGAGCTGTTTTTT.

The chain carries TRBV7-2 and TRBJ2-5; D gene uncertain. This CDR3 has 11 amino acids. V lost 5 bases and J lost 5, with 6 bases in between. The germline V gene encodes CDR1 SGHTA and CDR2 FQGNSA. The CDR3 protein is CASSKRETQYF. CDR3 DNA sequence: TGTGCCAGCAGCAAGAGGGAGACCCAGTACTTC.

This clone showed up just once. This rearrangement joins TRBV12-5 to TRBJ1-4; 7 nucleotides align to TRBD1. The CDR3 length is 15 residues. Germline V gene data show CDR1 as LGHNT and CDR2 as FRNRAP. Germline trimming cut 6 bases from V and 2 bases from J; bases unmatched to any gene: 6. Here the CDR3 reads CASGMTGLTNEKLFF. The CDR3 DNA is TGTGCTAGTGGGATGACAGGGTTGACTAATGAAAAACTGTTTTTT.

V usage is TRBV5-4 and J usage is TRBJ2-1; D is perhaps TRBD2 (5 bases). The germline V and J ends were trimmed by 0 bases and 3 bases, with 10 bases remaining between them. The CDR3 covers 15 residues. Per germline, CDR1 SGHNT and CDR2 YYREEE (reference sequence). The CDR3 loop reads CASSLGRWVYNEQFF. In nucleotides, the CDR3 is TGTGCCAGCAGCTTGGGGAGGTGGGTCTACAATGAGCAGTTCTTC.

This sequence joins TRBV30 and TRBJ1-1; 9 nucleotides agree with TRBD1. Germline V gene sequence: CDR1 GTSNPN, CDR2 SVGIG (reference sequence). With 5 bases clipped from V and 7 bases from J, the junction kept 8 bases outside the gene matches. The CDR3 is 13 residues long. DNA for the CDR3: TGTGCCTGGGTCCGGGACAGGGCAGGTGAAGCTTTCTTT. Translation: CAWVRDRAGEAFF.

The gene calls are TRBV2 and TRBJ2-3, with unresolved D. CDR3 length: 16 amino acids. The V gene lost 7 bases and the J gene lost 0 bases, with 17 bases spanning the gap. The germline CDR1 and CDR2 sequences are SNHLY and FYNNEI. The CDR3 nucleotides read TGTGCCAGCACGCCCCAAGACTTTACTAGCACAGATACGCAGTATTTT. Translated, it gives CASTPQDFTSTDTQYF. The variable domain in full, completed from reference TRBV2 and TRBJ2-3, reads EPEVTQTPSHQVTQMGQEVILRCVPISNHLYFYWYRQILGQKVEFLVSFYNNEISEKSEIFDDQFSVERPDGSNFTLKIRSTKLEDSAMYFCASTPQDFTSTDTQYFGPGTRLTVL.

The V call is TRBV19, the J call TRBJ1-2; 9 bases are shared with TRBD1. Germline V gives CDR1 LNHDA, CDR2 SQIVND (reference sequence). V shed 4 bases, J shed 5 bases, and the junction held 8 bases outside the gene matches. CDR3 length equals 15 residues. CDR3 residues: CASSSGTGMPYGYTF. The CDR3 nucleotides read TGTGCCAGTAGTAGCGGGACAGGGATGCCGTATGGCTACACCTTC. The variable domain in full, completed from reference TRBV19 and TRBJ1-2, reads DGGITQSPKYLFRKEGQNVTLSCEQNLNHDAMYWYRQDPGQGLRLIYYSQIVNDFQKGDIAEGYSVSREKKESFPLTVTSAQKNPTAFYLCASSSGTGMPYGYTFGSGTRLTVV.

This clone was seen only a few times. The V and J genes are TRBV4-2 and TRBJ1-2; no clear D gene. CDR3 length equals 13 residues. In germline, CDR1 is LGHNA, CDR2 YNFKEQ. With 0 bases removed from V and 8 bases from J, the gap between germline ends came to 10 bases. CDR3 coding DNA: TGTGCCAGCAGCCAAGAATCTGCCGGGGGCTACACCTTC. Translating it yields CASSQESAGGYTF.

The rearrangement joins TRBV28 to TRBJ2-7, with 8 bases identical to TRBD2. The CDR3 totals 15 residues. CDR1 is MDHEN and CDR2 is SYDVKM in the germline V gene. Trimming at V came to 2 bases and at J to 2 bases, leaving 5 bases not matched to a gene. CDR3 sequence (DNA): TGTGCCAGCAGTTTACCAGCGGGAGAAACCTACGAGCAGTACTTC. It specifies CASSLPAGETYEQYF.

The gene calls are TRBV27 and TRBJ1-1, with TRBD1 matching 7 bases. The CDR3 spans 13 residues. V trimming: 4 bases; J trimming: 1 base; junction bases outside the gene matches: 0. Germline V gene lookup returns CDR1 MNHEY and CDR2 SMNVEV (reference sequence). CDR3 nucleotide sequence: TGTGCCAGCAGTTACAGGGGGAACACTGAAGCTTTCTTT. Translating gives CASSYRGNTEAFF.

The rearrangement links TRBV30 to TRBJ2-7; 7 bases are shared with TRBD1. Germline V CDR1 and CDR2: GTSNPN, SVGIG (reference sequence). CDR3 length equals 13 residues. Unmatched junction bases numbered 7, after V lost 8 bases and J lost 0 bases. DNA of the CDR3: TGTGCCCGAGGGGGCAGGAGCTCCTACGAGCAGTACTTC. As protein: CARGGRSSYEQYF.

The chain is built from TRBV27 and TRBJ1-6; tentatively, D is TRBD1 (5 bases). Between the trimmed V and J ends, which lost 2 bases and 7 bases, there was a span of 12 bases. The CDR3 length is 15 residues. Germline V gene lookup returns CDR1 MNHEY and CDR2 SMNVEV (reference sequence). CDR3 nucleotide sequence: TGTGCCAGCAGTTTAGGGGGGGGATTAAATTCACCCCTCCACTTT. It specifies CASSLGGGLNSPLHF.

The gene calls are TRBV4-1 and TRBJ1-1, with D perhaps TRBD1 (6 bases). The V gene's germline CDR1 is MGHRA and CDR2 YSYEKL. With 2 bases removed from V and 11 bases from J, the gap between germline ends came to 18 bases. This CDR3 spans 14 amino acids. The CDR3 region is CASSQPARKRGAFF. The CDR3 DNA is TGCGCCAGCAGCCAACCGGCTAGGAAGAGGGGGGCTTTCTTT.

The chain carries TRBV13 and TRBJ1-1, with 10 positions matching TRBD1. This CDR3 has 15 residues. Unmatched junction bases numbered 13, after V lost 9 bases and J lost 6 bases. Germline CDR1 and CDR2: PRHDT and FYEKMQ (reference sequence). This CDR3 reads CASQTGGARGAEAFF. The CDR3 bases are TGTGCCAGTCAGACAGGGGGCGCGAGAGGCGCTGAAGCTTTCTTT.

The rearrangement joins TRBV10-3 to TRBJ2-7, with 14 bases matching TRBD2. The CDR3 is made up of 16 amino acids. J was trimmed by 2 bases and V by 4 bases; bases with no gene match: 4. Germline V CDR1 and CDR2: ENHRY, SYGVKD. The CDR3 region is CAISGGLAGGAYEQYF. For the CDR3, the DNA is TGTGCCATCAGTGGAGGACTAGCGGGAGGCGCCTACGAGCAGTACTTC.